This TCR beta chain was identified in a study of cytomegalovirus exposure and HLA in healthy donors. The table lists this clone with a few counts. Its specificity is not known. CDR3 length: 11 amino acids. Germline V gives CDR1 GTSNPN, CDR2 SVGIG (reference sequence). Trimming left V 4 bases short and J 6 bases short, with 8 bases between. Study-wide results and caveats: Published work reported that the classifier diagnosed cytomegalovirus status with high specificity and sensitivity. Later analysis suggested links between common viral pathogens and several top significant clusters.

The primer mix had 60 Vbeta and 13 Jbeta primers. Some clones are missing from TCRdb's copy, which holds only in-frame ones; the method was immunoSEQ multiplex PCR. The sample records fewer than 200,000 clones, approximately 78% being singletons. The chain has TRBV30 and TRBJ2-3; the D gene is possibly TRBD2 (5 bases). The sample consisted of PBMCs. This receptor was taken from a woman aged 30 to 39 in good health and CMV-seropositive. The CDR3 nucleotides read TGTGCCTGGAAGGAGGCGGATACGCAGTATTTT. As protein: CAWKEADTQYF.